Following are 15 T cell receptor beta chains from one sample sequenced in a study of molecular identifiers for immune sequencing clone quantification. MiXCR was run by TCRdb on the PCR reads, yielding one entry per CDR3 protein. Counted here are tens of thousands of distinct CDR3 sequences, 20% to 25% occurring once; the ten biggest clones make up 0.78%. The sample comprised naive CD8+ T cells from blood, with Jurkat cell RNA spiked in. The subset: FACS-sorted CD8+CD4-CCR7+CD45RA+ naive T cells. The receptors come from a human donor in good health. Some libraries in this study had Jurkat cell RNA spiked in.

This clonotype was picked up many times. This chain connects TRBV2 to TRBJ2-3; D gene unclear. V lost 0 bases to trimming and J lost 4 bases, with 14 bases between them. The germline V gene encodes CDR1 SNHLY and CDR2 FYNNEI. The CDR3 runs 16 residues. Here the CDR3 DNA reads TGTGCCAGCAGTGAAGCGTTTAGACGAGGTGCAGATACGCAGTATTTT. Its translation: CASSEAFRRGADTQYF.

With respect to this clonotype: Since a much larger clone is just one base distant, this may be a read error. This chain connects TRBV29-1 to TRBJ1-1, with D maybe TRBD1 (6 bases). The CDR3 is 17 residues long. Germline values: CDR1 SQVTM, CDR2 ANQGSEA. V was cut by 0 bases and J by 4 bases, with 21 bases left in between. The CDR3, as DNA: TGCAGCGTTGAAGATCCCTCGGACAAGGGGGTCGGCACTGAAGCTTTCTTT. This gives the protein CSVEDPSDKGVGTEAFF.

The V and J genes are TRBV24-1 and TRBJ1-5, with TRBD1 identical over 10 bases. Germline loops: CDR1 KGHDR, CDR2 SFDVKD. CDR3 length: 17 amino acids. V lost 6 bases to trimming and J lost 1 base; unmatched junction nucleotides: 8. CDR3 DNA sequence: TGTGCCACCAGTCCCGGGACAGGGGCAGGGAGCAATCAGCCCCAGCATTTT. Protein: CATSPGTGAGSNQPQHF.

A note on this clonotype: A much larger clone is a single base away; this may be a read error. The rearrangement links TRBV6-5 to TRBJ2-2, with D hard to call. Trimming took 0 bases from V and 9 from J, leaving 11 bases between them. Germline V gene sequence: CDR1 MNHEY, CDR2 SVGAGI. There are 14 residues in the CDR3. DNA for the CDR3: TGTGCCAGCAGTTACTCGTTAGGACCCAGGGAGCTGTTTTTT. Protein sequence: CASSYSLGPRELFF.

This clonotype was detected many times. This rearrangement joins TRBV3-1 to TRBJ2-1; D possibly corresponds to TRBD1 (6 bases). The V end was cut by 1 base, the J end by 8 bases, with 15 bases between. Per germline, CDR1 LGHDT and CDR2 YNNKEL (reference sequence). The length of the CDR3 is 15 residues. The CDR3 sequence is CASSQGGTRGHEQFF. The DNA of the CDR3 is TGTGCCAGCAGCCAAGGAGGGACCAGGGGTCATGAGCAGTTCTTC.

This clonotype appeared a few times. The gene calls are TRBV5-1 and TRBJ1-5; TRBD1 agrees at 8 bases. CDR1 and CDR2 (germline): SGHRS, YFSETQ. J lost 3 bases, V lost 2 bases, and 4 bases had no gene match. The CDR3 contains 15 residues. The CDR3 loop is CASSFSGGDNQPQHF. The CDR3 bases are TGCGCCAGCAGCTTTTCAGGGGGCGACAATCAGCCCCAGCATTTT.

This clonotype was counted at least ten times. The chain carries TRBV7-6 and TRBJ2-5; 7 nucleotides line up with TRBD1. With V trimmed by 5 bases and J by 2 bases, 11 bases remained unmatched. The CDR3 sequence is 16 residues long. CDR1 and CDR2 (germline): SGHVS, FNYEAQ. CDR3 coding DNA: TGTGCCAGCAGCCCCTTGAGGGACAGCCGGCAAGAGACCCAGTACTTC. Amino acid sequence: CASSPLRDSRQETQYF.

Worth noting for this clonotype: This may be a read error, as it is one base from a much larger clone. V and J are TRBV4-3 and TRBJ2-3, with D maybe TRBD2 (6 bases). The CDR3 length is 17 residues. Germline CDR1 LGHNA, CDR2 YSLEER. In nucleotides, the CDR3 is TGCGCCAGCAGCCAAGAGGTGTGGGGGGACCCCACAGCTACGCAGTATTTT. Its protein is CASSQEVWGDPTATQYF.

The genes are TRBV19 and TRBJ2-6; 7 positions agree with TRBD1. V lost 3 bases and J lost 0; bases outside the gene matches: 8. In germline, CDR1 is LNHDA, CDR2 SQIVND (reference sequence). The CDR3 totals 18 residues. CDR3 DNA: TGTGCCAGTAGTATCATCGGACAGGTTCACTCTGGGGCCAACGTCCTGACTTTC. As protein: CASSIIGQVHSGANVLTF.

This clonotype was counted a few times. The rearrangement uses TRBV28 and TRBJ1-1, with D maybe TRBD1 (5 bases). The V end was cut by 6 bases, the J end by 6 bases, with 8 bases between. The germline V gene has CDR1 MDHEN and CDR2 SYDVKM. CDR3 length: 11 amino acids. CDR3 region: CASRGGSEAFF. CDR3 coding DNA: TGTGCCAGCAGGGGGGGTTCTGAAGCTTTCTTT.

The rearrangement uses TRBV7-9 and TRBJ2-7, with 9 bases identical to TRBD1. V dropped 2 bases and J dropped 5; count of bases not matched to a gene: 10. The germline V gene has CDR1 SEHNR and CDR2 FQNEAQ (reference sequence). The length of the CDR3 is 16 residues. DNA of the CDR3: TGTGCCAGCAGCTTAATCCCCGGGACAGGGTTCCACGAGCAGTACTTC. Its translation is CASSLIPGTGFHEQYF.

This sequence joins TRBV11-2 and TRBJ1-1, with TRBD1 as a possible D gene (5 bases). This CDR3 spans 17 amino acids. Germline V lookup: CDR1 SGHAT, CDR2 FQNNGV. Trimming took off 5 bases at V and 4 bases at J, with 23 bases between the two ends. The CDR3, as DNA: TGTGCCAGCAGCCCCGGATCAGGGTTCGTTTCGGGCACTGAAGCTTTCTTT. This sequence encodes CASSPGSGFVSGTEAFF.

The rearrangement joins TRBV23-1 to TRBJ2-7; the match to TRBD1 covers 10 bases. TRBV23-1 is an ORF; its function is uncertain. The V gene end was trimmed by 4 bases and the J gene end by 2 bases; junction bases not matched to a gene: 5. This CDR3 is built from 15 residues. The CDR3 here is CASSRLGQGTYEQYF. The CDR3 DNA reads TGCGCCAGCAGTCGCTTGGGACAGGGGACCTACGAGCAGTACTTC.

Turning to this clonotype: A much more abundant neighbour one base away suggests this may be a read error. The chain carries TRBV5-6 and TRBJ2-5; tentatively, D is TRBD2 (6 bases). This CDR3 is built from 14 residues. Germline V gene lookup returns CDR1 SGHDT and CDR2 YYEEEE. This CDR3 is CASSYYREQEPQYF. Here the CDR3 DNA reads TGTGCCAGCAGCTATTACCGGGAGCAAGAGCCCCAGTACTTC.

In this sample, this clonotype turned up a few times. The V gene is TRBV5-6, the J gene TRBJ2-7, with TRBD2 matching 7 bases. V was clipped by 0 bases and J by 2 bases; unmatched bases: 2. CDR3 length: 14 residues. From germline, CDR1 is SGHDT and CDR2 YYEEEE. The CDR3 is CASSLGRETYEQYF. CDR3 in DNA: TGTGCCAGCAGCTTGGGGCGGGAGACCTACGAGCAGTACTTC.